This TCR beta chain was profiled in a study of long-term antiretroviral therapy in people with HIV. Version v3.0 of the immunoSEQ assay was performed at survey level. The method was immunoSEQ multiplex PCR; TCRdb's version includes in-frame clones alone and lacks a portion of them. The data show approximately 30,000 clones, with 75% to 90% seen just once and 9.5% to 10% held by the top ten. Comment on this clone: Its antigen is undetermined.

Study-level points and caveats: Collection spanned 2004 to 2017; ART regimens may be less effective than current ones. Control repertoires displayed wider CDR3 length ranges than the HIV repertoires.

The sample in question was unsorted PBMCs, obtained 2.7 to 2.9 years after starting antiretroviral therapy. The clonotype originates from a man younger than 45 with HIV.

DNA for the CDR3: TGTGCCAGCAGTACGCCTTTTAACTATGGCTACACCTTC. Its protein is CASSTPFNYGYTF. The rearrangement links TRBV2 to TRBJ1-2; D gene uncertain. The CDR3 is 13 amino acids. The V gene lost 5 bases and the J gene lost 1 base, with 8 bases spanning the gap. Germline V CDR1 and CDR2: SNHLY, FYNNEI.